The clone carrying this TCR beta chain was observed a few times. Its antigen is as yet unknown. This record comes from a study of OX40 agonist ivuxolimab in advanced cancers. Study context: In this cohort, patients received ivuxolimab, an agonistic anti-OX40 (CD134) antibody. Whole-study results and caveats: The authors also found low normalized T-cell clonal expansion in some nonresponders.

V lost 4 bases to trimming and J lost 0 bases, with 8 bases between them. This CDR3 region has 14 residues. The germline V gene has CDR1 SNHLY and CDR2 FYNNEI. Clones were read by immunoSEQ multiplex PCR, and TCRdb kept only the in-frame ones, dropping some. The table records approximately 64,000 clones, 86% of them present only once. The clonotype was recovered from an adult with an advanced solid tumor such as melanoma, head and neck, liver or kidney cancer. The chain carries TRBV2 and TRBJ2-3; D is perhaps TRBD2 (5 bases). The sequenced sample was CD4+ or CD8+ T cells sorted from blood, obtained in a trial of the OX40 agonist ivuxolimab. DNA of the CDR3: TGTGCCAGCAGTGGGCGGACTAGCACAGATACGCAGTATTTT. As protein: CASSGRTSTDTQYF.